These T cell receptor beta chains were read from a single sample in a study of chemoradiotherapy in HPV16-positive cancers. The data were produced by immunoSEQ multiplex PCR, yet TCRdb's version contains in-frame clones alone and is incomplete. The repertoire holds approximately 23,000 clones, with approximately 70% as singletons. Specimen collection occurred from a patient who underwent chemoradiotherapy. These receptors all stem from a human donor with HPV-associated anogenital cancer. Each CDR3 is given with its conserved first and last residue. The order of the fields is J gene, V gene, clone size, D gene, CDR3 DNA, CDR3 protein. The D gene is left open where the match is weak. Only some rows state a clone size, as once, few, many or a class for expanded clones.

j_call: TRBJ2-7; v_call: TRBV10-3; clone_size: NA; d_call: NA; cdr3_nt: TGTGCCATCAGTCCCAAAGTCGGCAGCCCCTACGAGCAGTACTTC; cdr3_aa: CAISPKVGSPYEQYF
j_call: TRBJ1-3; v_call: TRBV19; clone_size: NA; d_call: NA; cdr3_nt: TGTGCCAGTAGTACGGGGAACTCTGGAAACACCATATATTTT; cdr3_aa: CASSTGNSGNTIYF
j_call: TRBJ1-2; v_call: TRBV6-1; clone_size: NA; d_call: NA; cdr3_nt: TGTGCCAGCAGTGAATTAGCAGGGGCCGGTGGCTACACCTTC; cdr3_aa: CASSELAGAGGYTF
j_call: TRBJ1-2; v_call: TRBV11-3; clone_size: NA; d_call: NA; cdr3_nt: TGTGCCAGCAGCTTAGACCTAAACTATGGCTACACCTTC; cdr3_aa: CASSLDLNYGYTF
j_call: TRBJ2-5; v_call: TRBV30; clone_size: NA; d_call: NA; cdr3_nt: TGTGCCTGGAGTCAAGGAGGCGGAACGAAGACCCAGTACTTC; cdr3_aa: CAWSQGGGTKTQYF
j_call: TRBJ1-1; v_call: TRBV30; clone_size: NA; d_call: NA; cdr3_nt: TGTGCCTGGAGTGTATTCACGAACACTGAAGCTTTCTTT; cdr3_aa: CAWSVFTNTEAFF
j_call: TRBJ1-1; v_call: TRBV27; clone_size: NA; d_call: NA; cdr3_nt: TGTGCCAGCAGTTTCCAGGGGAAGGACACTGAAGCTTTCTTT; cdr3_aa: CASSFQGKDTEAFF
j_call: TRBJ1-2; v_call: TRBV5-8; clone_size: NA; d_call: NA; cdr3_nt: TGTGCCAGCAGCTTTCTACTTAATACTCCCGGGTTGACCTATGGCTACACCTTC; cdr3_aa: CASSFLLNTPGLTYGYTF
j_call: TRBJ1-6; v_call: TRBV5-1; clone_size: NA; d_call: NA; cdr3_nt: TGCGCCAGCAGCAGCCAAGGGGGGGGTTCACCCCTCCACTTT; cdr3_aa: CASSSQGGGSPLHF
j_call: TRBJ1-2; v_call: TRBV28; clone_size: NA; d_call: NA; cdr3_nt: TGTGCCAGCAGTATGACAGGTATTACGACGGATGGCTACACCTTC; cdr3_aa: CASSMTGITTDGYTF
j_call: TRBJ1-5; v_call: TRBV7-2; clone_size: few; d_call: NA; cdr3_nt: TGTGCCAGCAGCACAAGCCAGGGACATCAGCCCCAGCATTTT; cdr3_aa: CASSTSQGHQPQHF
j_call: TRBJ2-6; v_call: TRBV19; clone_size: NA; d_call: NA; cdr3_nt: TGTGCCAGTAGTATTCTGCGCTCTGGGGCCAACGTCCTGACTTTC; cdr3_aa: CASSILRSGANVLTF
j_call: TRBJ1-5; v_call: TRBV5-4; clone_size: NA; d_call: NA; cdr3_nt: TGTGCCAGCAGCTTGGGGGGGGGCCTAAGCAATCAGCCCCAGCATTTT; cdr3_aa: CASSLGGGLSNQPQHF
j_call: TRBJ1-1; v_call: TRBV4-3; clone_size: NA; d_call: NA; cdr3_nt: TGCGCCAGCAGCCAAGATATAGGTCTTAGACAAAATGAAGCTTTCTTT; cdr3_aa: CASSQDIGLRQNEAFF
j_call: TRBJ1-5; v_call: TRBV27; clone_size: few; d_call: NA; cdr3_nt: TGTGCCAGCAGCCAAGTGGGGCCCCATCAGCCCCAGCATTTT; cdr3_aa: CASSQVGPHQPQHF
j_call: TRBJ1-1; v_call: TRBV6-1; clone_size: NA; d_call: TRBD1; cdr3_nt: TGTGCCAGCAGTGCGGGACAGGGTCGGAACACTGAAGCTTTCTTT; cdr3_aa: CASSAGQGRNTEAFF
j_call: TRBJ1-4; v_call: TRBV7-9; clone_size: NA; d_call: NA; cdr3_nt: TGTGCCAGCAGCCTAGTAAGGGGTGAAAAACTGTTTTTT; cdr3_aa: CASSLVRGEKLFF
j_call: TRBJ2-5; v_call: TRBV9; clone_size: NA; d_call: NA; cdr3_nt: TGTGCCAGCAGCGTAGCTGTTTCCAGAGAAGAGACCCAGTACTTC; cdr3_aa: CASSVAVSREETQYF
j_call: TRBJ1-1; v_call: TRBV5-1; clone_size: NA; d_call: NA; cdr3_nt: TGCGCCAGCAGCTCTACATTAGGGGGGGCTGAAGCTTTCTTT; cdr3_aa: CASSSTLGGAEAFF
j_call: TRBJ1-4; v_call: TRBV6-1; clone_size: NA; d_call: NA; cdr3_nt: TGTGCCAGCAGTCCGTTTGCAACTAATGAAAAACTGTTTTTT; cdr3_aa: CASSPFATNEKLFF
j_call: TRBJ2-4; v_call: TRBV4-1; clone_size: NA; d_call: NA; cdr3_nt: TGCGCCAGCAGCCAGTCAAACATTCAGTACTTC; cdr3_aa: CASSQSNIQYF
j_call: TRBJ1-1; v_call: TRBV15; clone_size: NA; d_call: NA; cdr3_nt: TGTGCCACCAGCAGAGATGGGGTGAGGAACACTGAAGCTTTCTTT; cdr3_aa: CATSRDGVRNTEAFF
j_call: TRBJ2-2; v_call: TRBV2; clone_size: NA; d_call: NA; cdr3_nt: TGTGCCAGCCGAAGCGGGGAGCTGTTTTTT; cdr3_aa: CASRSGELFF
j_call: TRBJ1-2; v_call: TRBV7-2; clone_size: NA; d_call: NA; cdr3_nt: TGTGCCAGCAGCTCAAGCGGGGGCAACTATGGCTACACCTTC; cdr3_aa: CASSSSGGNYGYTF
j_call: TRBJ2-3; v_call: TRBV7-2; clone_size: NA; d_call: NA; cdr3_nt: TGTGCCAGCAGCTTAGGGACAAGCAAGAGCACAGATACGCAGTATTTT; cdr3_aa: CASSLGTSKSTDTQYF
j_call: TRBJ1-2; v_call: TRBV6-1; clone_size: NA; d_call: NA; cdr3_nt: TGTGCCAGCAGTGACGTCACGCAATCTAACTATGGCTACACCTTC; cdr3_aa: CASSDVTQSNYGYTF
j_call: TRBJ2-2; v_call: TRBV2; clone_size: NA; d_call: TRBD1; cdr3_nt: TGTGCCAGCAGTGACAGGGGGCATACCGGGGAGCTGTTTTTT; cdr3_aa: CASSDRGHTGELFF
j_call: TRBJ2-6; v_call: TRBV6-6; clone_size: NA; d_call: NA; cdr3_nt: TGTGCCAGCAGTTACAAGGCCGGATCTGGGGCCAACGTCCTGACTTTC; cdr3_aa: CASSYKAGSGANVLTF
j_call: TRBJ2-7; v_call: TRBV18; clone_size: NA; d_call: TRBD1; cdr3_nt: TGTGCCAGCTCCCGGGGACAGGGCGGCGAGCAGTACTTC; cdr3_aa: CASSRGQGGEQYF
j_call: TRBJ2-1; v_call: TRBV30; clone_size: once; d_call: NA; cdr3_nt: TGTGCCTGGAGGGGGCTAGCTGAGCAGTTCTTC; cdr3_aa: CAWRGLAEQFF
j_call: TRBJ1-1; v_call: TRBV11-2; clone_size: NA; d_call: NA; cdr3_nt: TGTGCCAGCAGCTTAGAGCGGAACCGGGAAGCTTTCTTT; cdr3_aa: CASSLERNREAFF
j_call: TRBJ2-3; v_call: TRBV9; clone_size: NA; d_call: NA; cdr3_nt: TGTGCCAGCACCTCCCCTGGGATCACAGATACGCAGTATTTT; cdr3_aa: CASTSPGITDTQYF
j_call: TRBJ1-4; v_call: TRBV2; clone_size: few; d_call: TRBD1; cdr3_nt: TGTGCCAGCAGTCCCGGGACAGGGATACGGGGTGAAAAACTGTTTTTT; cdr3_aa: CASSPGTGIRGEKLFF
j_call: TRBJ1-1; v_call: TRBV28; clone_size: once; d_call: NA; cdr3_nt: TGTGCCAGTAAGAACGGGGGGCGGAACACTGAAGCTTTCTTT; cdr3_aa: CASKNGGRNTEAFF
j_call: TRBJ1-5; v_call: TRBV28; clone_size: NA; d_call: NA; cdr3_nt: TGTGCCAGCAGCCTGACAGAAAATCAGCCCCAGCATTTT; cdr3_aa: CASSLTENQPQHF
j_call: TRBJ1-2; v_call: TRBV27; clone_size: NA; d_call: NA; cdr3_nt: TGTGCCAGCAGTTTACAGGGTAACTATGGCTACACCTTC; cdr3_aa: CASSLQGNYGYTF
j_call: TRBJ2-2; v_call: TRBV27; clone_size: NA; d_call: TRBD1; cdr3_nt: TGTGCCAGCAGTTTAGAGACAGGGGGAAGAACCGGGGAGCTGTTTTTT; cdr3_aa: CASSLETGGRTGELFF
j_call: TRBJ2-3; v_call: TRBV19; clone_size: NA; d_call: NA; cdr3_nt: TGTGCCAGTAGTCAGACTAGTTCGCAAGCGCAGTATTTT; cdr3_aa: CASSQTSSQAQYF